This T cell receptor beta chain was sequenced during a study of blood T cell repertoires in COVID-19. As for the study in general: Symptom resolution, clearance, or two negative PCRs marked the recovered donors of Cohort 3.

Source study methods: Amplified reference gene primers provided the basis for estimating nucleated cell counts. Some clones are missing from TCRdb's copy, which holds only in-frame ones; the method was immunoSEQ multiplex PCR. Clonal size and the V and J genes are those of that table, whereas D and trimming came from the DNA. The sample records hundreds of thousands of clones, 85% to 90% being singletons. Individuals aged about 18 to 100 years were recruited from 24 US areas. Participant-given clinical history determined each cohort assignment. Germline values: CDR1 MGHDK, CDR2 SYGVNS. CDR3 length equals 15 residues. Trimming cost V 1 base and J 9 bases, with 13 bases left between them. The count of this clone is one.

The chain uses TRBV25-1 and TRBJ1-6; tentatively, D is TRBD1 (5 bases). Sequencing used PBMCs or T cells enriched from blood (not recorded which). The clonotype was recovered from a woman aged 55-75 years in a cohort exposed to, infected with or recovered from COVID-19 (not recorded which). Written as DNA, the CDR3 is TGTGCCAGCAGTGAATTCAAGGGGTCGAGTTCACCCCTCCACTTT. It encodes CASSEFKGSSSPLHF.